One and the same sample provided the 10 T cell receptor beta chains below, sequenced in a study of blood T cells in healthy people across ages. A second PCR, run for roughly 7 to 11 cycles, used a sample-barcoded 5' primer plus a J-beta primer mix. MiXCR, run by TCRdb on the 5' RACE reads, gives a single entry per CDR3 protein. The repertoire consists of 1.5 million or so distinct CDR3 sequences, with 35% to 45% occurring once and the leading ten covering roughly 7.9%. The specimen was blood. The receptors were sampled from a woman younger than 30 in good health.

This clonotype occurred a few times. The chain recombines TRBV20-1 with TRBJ2-3, with TRBD1 identical over 8 bases. V was pared by 2 bases and J by 3 bases, with 16 bases of the junction left unmatched. The CDR3 spans 18 residues. Germline V gives CDR1 DFQATT, CDR2 SNEGSKA (reference sequence). In DNA form, the CDR3 reads TGCAGTGCTAGAAGGATGTGGACAGGGATTCAAGCGACAGATACGCAGTATTTT. The encoded protein is CSARRMWTGIQATDTQYF.

V usage is TRBV6-1 and J usage is TRBJ2-5, with 7 bases lining up with TRBD1. The ends lost 6 bases at V and 5 bases at J; junction bases unmatched: 6. CDR3 size: 13 residues. Germline loops: CDR1 MNHNS, CDR2 SASEGT. CDR3 nucleotide sequence: TGTGCCAGCAGGATACAGGGGTCGGAGACCCAGTACTTC. Translation: CASRIQGSETQYF.

This clonotype was observed a few times. This chain connects TRBV7-9 to TRBJ2-7, with 10 bases identical to TRBD1. After removal of 7 bases from V and 2 bases from J, the junction contained 8 bases not matched to a gene. The CDR3 is made up of 15 amino acids. CDR1 is SEHNR, CDR2 FQNEAQ, per germline (reference sequence). The chain's CDR3 is CASKPRDRGTYEQYF. The CDR3 DNA sequence: TGTGCCAGCAAACCCCGGGACAGGGGAACCTACGAGCAGTACTTC.

This clonotype came up a few times. The chain is built from TRBV18 and TRBJ2-5; TRBD2 might be the D (6 bases). Trimming pared 1 base from V and 5 bases from J, leaving 11 bases between. Germline loops: CDR1 KGHSH, CDR2 LQKENI. The CDR3 length is 14 residues. The CDR3 bases are TGTGCCAGCTCACCACGGGAGGAAAGGGAGACCCAGTACTTC. Translating gives CASSPREERETQYF.

The chain combines TRBV28 with TRBJ2-3, with 9 nucleotides matching TRBD2. Germline loops: CDR1 MDHEN, CDR2 SYDVKM. This CDR3 is built from 12 residues. The CDR3 DNA reads TGTGTCACAGCGGGGGGCTGGGATACGCAGTATTTT. This sequence encodes CVTAGGWDTQYF.

The CDR3, as DNA: TGTGCCAGCAGGGGACAGGAGTCCACCGGGGAGCTGTTTTTT. Amino acids: CASRGQESTGELFF. The gene calls are TRBV7-6 and TRBJ2-2, with TRBD1 matching 8 bases. There are 14 residues in the CDR3. J gave up 4 bases and V 6 bases, and 4 bases lay outside the gene matches. In germline, CDR1 is SGHVS, CDR2 FNYEAQ.

This clonotype was counted only a few times. The chain has TRBV6-6 and TRBJ1-4; 8 bases line up with TRBD1. The CDR3 contains 15 residues. V was pared by 2 bases and J by 8 bases, with 7 bases of the junction left unmatched. CDR1 is MNHNY, CDR2 SVGAGI, per germline (reference sequence). CDR3 sequence reads: CASSYTDRVHEKLFF. The CDR3, as DNA: TGTGCCAGCAGTTACACGGACAGGGTGCACGAAAAACTGTTTTTT.

This clonotype was seen a few times. The rearrangement uses TRBV14 and TRBJ1-2; no definite D call. Germline loops: CDR1 SGHDN, CDR2 FVKESK. The ends were cut back, 0 bases at V and 5 bases at J, with 10 bases in the middle. The CDR3 length is 14 residues. The CDR3 spells CASSQDLGGYGYTF. In DNA form, the CDR3 reads TGTGCCAGCAGCCAAGATTTAGGTGGATATGGCTACACCTTC.

The rearrangement uses TRBV14 and TRBJ2-1; 8 bases align to TRBD1. Germline-derived CDR1 and CDR2 are SGHDN and FVKESK. V shed 4 bases and J 6 bases; nucleotides not matched to a gene: 5. The CDR3 sequence is 14 residues long. CDR3 DNA: TGTGCCAGCAGCCCCCGGACAGGGATCAATGAGCAGTTCTTC. Translated, it gives CASSPRTGINEQFF.

The chain joins TRBV29-1 to TRBJ2-7; 7 positions match TRBD2. This CDR3 is 13 amino acids long. The germline CDR1 and CDR2 sequences are SQVTM and ANQGSEA. After removal of 6 bases from V and 2 bases from J, the junction contained 7 bases not matched to a gene. In nucleotides, the CDR3 is TGCAGCGTGGATATCGGGACTACCTACGAGCAGTACTTC. Amino acids: CSVDIGTTYEQYF.